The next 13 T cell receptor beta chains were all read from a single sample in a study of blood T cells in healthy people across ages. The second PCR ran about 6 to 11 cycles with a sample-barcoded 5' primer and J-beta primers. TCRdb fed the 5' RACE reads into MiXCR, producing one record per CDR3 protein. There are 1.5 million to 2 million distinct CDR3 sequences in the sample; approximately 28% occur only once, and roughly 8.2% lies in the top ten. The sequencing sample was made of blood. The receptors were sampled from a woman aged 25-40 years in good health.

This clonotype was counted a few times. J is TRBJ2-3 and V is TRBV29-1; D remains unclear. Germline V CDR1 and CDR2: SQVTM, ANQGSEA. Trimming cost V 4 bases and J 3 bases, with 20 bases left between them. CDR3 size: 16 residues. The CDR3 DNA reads TGCAGCGTTGCTACAGTCGTGAGTGGTGGGACAGATACGCAGTATTTT. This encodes CSVATVVSGGTDTQYF.

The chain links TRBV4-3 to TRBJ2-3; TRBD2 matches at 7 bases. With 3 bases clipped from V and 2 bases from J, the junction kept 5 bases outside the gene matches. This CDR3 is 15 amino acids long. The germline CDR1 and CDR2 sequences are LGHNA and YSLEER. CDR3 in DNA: TGCGCCAGCAGCCAGGCGGGAGCAAACACAGATACGCAGTATTTT. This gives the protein CASSQAGANTDTQYF.

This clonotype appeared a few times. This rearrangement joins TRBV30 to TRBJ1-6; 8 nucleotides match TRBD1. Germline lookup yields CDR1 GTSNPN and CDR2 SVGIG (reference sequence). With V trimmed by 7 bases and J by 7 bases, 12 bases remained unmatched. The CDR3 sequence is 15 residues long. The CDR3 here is CAYRDRRNKNSPLHF. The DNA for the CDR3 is TGTGCCTACCGGGACAGGAGAAATAAAAATTCACCCCTCCACTTT.

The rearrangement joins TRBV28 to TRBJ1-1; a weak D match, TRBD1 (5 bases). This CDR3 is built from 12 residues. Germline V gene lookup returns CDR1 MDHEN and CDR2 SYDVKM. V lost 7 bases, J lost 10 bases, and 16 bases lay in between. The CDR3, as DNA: TGTGCCAGCACGACGGGTCAGGGACGAGCTTTCTTT. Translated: CASTTGQGRAFF.

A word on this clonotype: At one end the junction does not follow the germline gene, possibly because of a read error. CDR3 in DNA: TGCACCAGCAGCTGGCGGTCGGAGGAGCAGTACTTC. Protein sequence: CTSSWRSEEQYF. The genes are TRBV5-1 and TRBJ2-5, with D maybe TRBD2 (5 bases). This CDR3 is 12 amino acids long. CDR1 SGHRS and CDR2 YFSETQ come from the germline V gene.

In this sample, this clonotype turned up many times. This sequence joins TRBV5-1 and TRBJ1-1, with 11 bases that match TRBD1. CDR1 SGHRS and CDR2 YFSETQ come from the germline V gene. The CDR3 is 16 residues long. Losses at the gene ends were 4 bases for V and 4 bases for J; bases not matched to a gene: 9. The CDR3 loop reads CASSGTGQGAGTEAFF. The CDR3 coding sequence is TGCGCCAGCAGCGGTACCGGACAGGGGGCAGGCACTGAAGCTTTCTTT.

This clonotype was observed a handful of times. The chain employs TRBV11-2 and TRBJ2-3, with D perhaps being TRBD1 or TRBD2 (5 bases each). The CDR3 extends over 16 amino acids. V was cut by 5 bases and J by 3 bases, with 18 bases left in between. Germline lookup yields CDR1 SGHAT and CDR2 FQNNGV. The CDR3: CASSTGLFPDTDTQYF. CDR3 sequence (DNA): TGTGCCAGCAGCACAGGACTTTTCCCCGATACAGATACGCAGTATTTT.

Written as DNA, the CDR3 is TGTGCCACCTCCAACGGGGTTGGCTATGGCTACACCTTC. As protein: CATSNGVGYGYTF. J is TRBJ1-2 and V is TRBV19; no clear D. The CDR3 runs to 13 residues. Looked up from germline, CDR1 is LNHDA and CDR2 is SQIVND (reference sequence). V was shortened by 10 bases and J by 4 bases, with 16 bases between the two germline ends.

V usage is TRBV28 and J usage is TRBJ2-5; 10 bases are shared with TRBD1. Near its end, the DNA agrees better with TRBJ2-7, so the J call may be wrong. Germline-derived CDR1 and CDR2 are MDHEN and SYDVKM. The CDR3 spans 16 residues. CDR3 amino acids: CASSHRDRGVRYEQYF. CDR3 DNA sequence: TGTGCCAGCAGCCACCGGGACAGGGGCGTTCGCTACGAGCAGTACTTC.

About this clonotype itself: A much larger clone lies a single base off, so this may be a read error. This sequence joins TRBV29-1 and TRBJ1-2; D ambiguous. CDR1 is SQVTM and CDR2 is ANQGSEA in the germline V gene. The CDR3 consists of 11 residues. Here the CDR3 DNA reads TGCAGCGCCCGGGCTAACTATGGCTACATCTTC. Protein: CSARANYGYIF.

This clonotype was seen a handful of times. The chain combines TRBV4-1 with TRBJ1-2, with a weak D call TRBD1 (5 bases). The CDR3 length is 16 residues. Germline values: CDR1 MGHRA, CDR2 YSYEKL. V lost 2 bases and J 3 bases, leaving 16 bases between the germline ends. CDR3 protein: CASSQPISTGYYGYTF. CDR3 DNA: TGCGCCAGCAGCCAACCTATCTCTACAGGATACTATGGCTACACCTTC.

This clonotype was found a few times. CDR3: CASSSVGGTEAFF. Written as DNA, the CDR3 is TGTGCCAGCAGCTCGGTGGGGGGCACTGAAGCTTTCTTT. This sequence joins TRBV5-5 and TRBJ1-1; maybe TRBD1 (5 bases). In germline, CDR1 is SGHKS, CDR2 YYEKEE (reference sequence). Trimming cost V 3 bases and J 4 bases, with 10 bases left between them. This CDR3 comprises 13 residues.

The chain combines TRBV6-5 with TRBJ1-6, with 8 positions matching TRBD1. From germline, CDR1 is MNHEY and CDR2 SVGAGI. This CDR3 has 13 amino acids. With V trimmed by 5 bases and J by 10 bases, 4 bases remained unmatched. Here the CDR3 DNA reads TGTGCCAGCAGTGCGGACAGGGAATCACCCCTCCACTTT. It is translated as CASSADRESPLHF.